The 24 T cell receptor beta chains given below trace back to one sample, sequenced in a study of early T cells in non-severe SARS-CoV-2 infection. MiXCR, run by TCRdb on the 5' RACE reads, gives a single entry per CDR3 protein. The sample contains about 59,000 distinct CDR3 sequences, less than 15% of which appear only once. The source material was whole blood, sampled at baseline. The source of these receptors is an adult who was a healthcare worker with PCR-confirmed SARS-CoV-2 infection or an uninfected control (not recorded which).

The rearrangement joins TRBV10-1 to TRBJ2-1, with TRBD1 identical over 7 bases. The CDR3 extends over 13 amino acids. With 10 bases clipped from V and 10 bases from J, the junction kept 13 bases outside the gene matches. The V gene's germline CDR1 is WNHNN and CDR2 SYGVQD (reference sequence). The CDR3 sequence is CATGSQGTREQFF. The DNA for the CDR3 is TGCGCCACGGGTTCACAGGGGACCCGGGAGCAGTTCTTC.

The chain combines TRBV7-9 with TRBJ1-4; possibly TRBD1 for D (5 bases). The CDR3 has 13 amino acids. The V gene lost 5 bases and the J gene lost 10 bases, with 14 bases spanning the gap. Germline V gene lookup returns CDR1 SEHNR and CDR2 FQNEAQ (reference sequence). This chain's CDR3 is CASSPQTVGKLFF. CDR3 nucleotide sequence: TGTGCCAGCAGCCCCCAGACAGTTGGAAAACTGTTTTTT.

This chain uses TRBV7-9 with TRBJ2-7; the match to TRBD2 covers 9 bases. The CDR3 is 14 amino acids. V shed 4 bases, J shed 3 bases, and the junction held 4 bases outside the gene matches. Germline assignment: CDR1 SEHNR and CDR2 FQNEAQ (reference sequence). CDR3 in DNA: TGTGCCAGCAGCTGGCTAGCGGGGCACTACGAGCAGTACTTC. It translates to CASSWLAGHYEQYF.

This clonotype was seen a handful of times. The chain uses TRBV20-1 and TRBJ1-1, with D possibly matching TRBD1 (5 bases). The CDR3 is 16 residues long. Looked up from germline, CDR1 is DFQATT and CDR2 is SNEGSKA (reference sequence). Trimming stripped 0 bases from V and 1 base from J, with 15 bases between. The chain's CDR3 is CSARDPYGGRNTEAFF. The CDR3 coding sequence is TGCAGTGCTAGAGATCCTTACGGGGGGAGGAACACTGAAGCTTTCTTT.

The V and J genes are TRBV11-3 and TRBJ2-1; 14 positions match TRBD2. With 4 bases clipped from V and 4 bases from J, the junction kept 12 bases outside the gene matches. CDR3 length equals 19 residues. Germline V gene lookup returns CDR1 SGHNT and CDR2 YENEEA. CDR3 in DNA: TGTGCCAGCAGCTCATACGGGACTAGCGGGAGTGTATCTTACAATGAGCAGTTCTTC. It translates to CASSSYGTSGSVSYNEQFF.

This chain connects TRBV5-1 to TRBJ2-7; D might be TRBD1 (6 bases). The V gene's germline CDR1 is SGHRS and CDR2 YFSETQ. Trimming took 3 bases from V and 7 from J, leaving 14 bases between them. The CDR3 length is 13 residues. The CDR3 here is CASSSLRGHEQYF. The CDR3 DNA follows: TGCGCCAGCAGCTCACTCAGGGGACATGAGCAGTACTTC. Using reference TRBV5-1 and TRBJ2-7 for the parts outside the CDR3, the full variable domain is KAGVTQTPRYLIKTRGQQVTLSCSPISGHRSVSWYQQTPGQGLQFLFEYFSETQRNKGNFPGRFSGRQFSNSRSEMNVSTLELGDSALYLCASSSLRGHEQYFGPGTRLTVT.

The sample holds a few counts of this clonotype. The chain carries TRBV7-9 and TRBJ2-1, with TRBD2 matching over 11 bases. Per germline, CDR1 SEHNR and CDR2 FQNEAQ (reference sequence). The CDR3 is 17 residues long. Trimming took 5 bases from V and 4 from J; bases not matched to a gene: 10. Here the CDR3 DNA reads TGTGCCAGCAGCCTGACAGAGACTAGCGGGGCTTACAATGAGCAGTTCTTC. This translates into CASSLTETSGAYNEQFF.

The V gene is TRBV7-9, the J gene TRBJ1-1; maybe TRBD1 (5 bases). Germline CDR1 is SEHNR and CDR2 is FQNEAQ (reference sequence). V was pared by 5 bases and J by 1 base, with 11 bases between. The CDR3 sequence is 14 residues long. The CDR3 reads CASSPTRENTEAFF. The CDR3 region has the DNA TGTGCCAGCAGCCCAACCAGGGAGAACACTGAAGCTTTCTTT.

The rearrangement uses TRBV14 and TRBJ2-3; maybe TRBD2 (7 bases). Germline V gene data show CDR1 as SGHDN and CDR2 as FVKESK. V was shortened by 0 bases and J by 6 bases, with 25 bases between the two germline ends. The CDR3 runs to 19 residues. The CDR3 nucleotides read TGTGCCAGCAGCCAAGATGCGGGGGCAGATCCTCGGCGGATGGATACGCAGTATTTT. It encodes CASSQDAGADPRRMDTQYF.

Only a few counts were recorded for this clonotype. CDR3 loop: CASSGSGTGYEQYF. The CDR3 nucleotides read TGCGCCAGCAGCGGTTCCGGGACAGGGTACGAGCAGTACTTC. This sequence joins TRBV5-1 and TRBJ2-7; 9 bases are a match to TRBD1. The V and J ends lost 4 bases and 4 bases, in that order; junction bases with no gene match: 6. From germline, CDR1 is SGHRS and CDR2 YFSETQ. This CDR3 has 14 residues.

This sequence joins TRBV20-1 and TRBJ2-6; 10 nucleotides line up with TRBD2. The CDR3 length is 19 residues. Germline CDR1 DFQATT, CDR2 SNEGSKA (reference sequence). Losses at the gene ends were 0 bases for V and 4 bases for J; bases not matched to a gene: 12. CDR3 sequence reads: CSAREEPSGSISGANVLTF. As DNA, the CDR3 is TGCAGTGCTAGAGAGGAGCCTAGCGGGAGTATATCGGGGGCCAACGTCCTGACTTTC.

This chain uses TRBV13 with TRBJ2-3, with TRBD1 matching over 9 bases. The CDR3 sequence is 18 residues long. With 4 bases clipped from V and 1 base from J, the junction kept 12 bases outside the gene matches. Germline CDR1 reads PRHDT; CDR2 reads FYEKMQ (reference sequence). The CDR3 here is CASSYIPGQGIGTDTQYF. For the CDR3, the DNA is TGTGCCAGCAGCTATATCCCGGGACAGGGAATTGGCACAGATACGCAGTATTTT.

This clonotype was observed many times. This sequence joins TRBV7-6 and TRBJ2-3; D unclear. The CDR3 loop spans 14 amino acids. From germline, CDR1 is SGHVS and CDR2 FNYEAQ. V lost 5 bases and J 4 bases, leaving 13 bases between the germline ends. The CDR3, as DNA: TGTGCCAGCAGCCTCGGGCTCTTAGCAGATACGCAGTATTTT. This translates into CASSLGLLADTQYF. The variable domain in full, with the rest retrieved from reference TRBV7-6 and TRBJ2-3, is GAGVSQSPRYKVTKRGQDVALRCDPISGHVSLYWYRQALGQGPEFLTYFNYEAQQDKSGLPNDRFSAERPEGSISTLTIQRTEQRDSAMYRCASSLGLLADTQYFGPGTRLTVL.

This clonotype occurred once. CDR3 coding DNA: TGTGCCAGCAGCGTAGCCGGGATCCCCTCCTACGAGCAGTACTTC. Protein sequence: CASSVAGIPSYEQYF. This chain links TRBV9 with TRBJ2-7; D might be TRBD2 (5 bases). The germline V gene encodes CDR1 SGDLS and CDR2 YYNGEE. V was pared by 0 bases and J by 0 bases, with 10 bases between. The CDR3 has 15 amino acids. The full variable domain, completed using reference TRBV9 and TRBJ2-7, is DSGVTQTPKHLITATGQRVTLRCSPRSGDLSVYWYQQSLDQGLQFLIQYYNGEERAKGNILERFSAQQFPDLHSELNLSSLELGDSALYFCASSVAGIPSYEQYFGPGTRLTVT.

In this sample, this clonotype turned up many times. The chain employs TRBV29-1 and TRBJ2-3, with TRBD2 matching over 7 bases. Trimming took 7 bases from V and 2 from J; bases not matched to a gene: 12. This CDR3 region has 15 residues. CDR1 is SQVTM, CDR2 ANQGSEA, per germline. The CDR3, as DNA: TGCAGCGCCGAGGGGCCTAGCGGAAACACAGATACGCAGTATTTT. Residues: CSAEGPSGNTDTQYF.

This clonotype appeared a few times. The chain has TRBV7-2 and TRBJ2-3, with TRBD2 identical over 9 bases. J lost 0 bases, V lost 6 bases, and 13 bases had no gene match. The CDR3 is 18 amino acids. The germline V gene has CDR1 SGHTA and CDR2 FQGNSA. The CDR3 is CASSLGGLAGVSTDTQYF. The CDR3 nucleotides read TGTGCCAGCAGTCTTGGGGGACTAGCCGGAGTTAGCACAGATACGCAGTATTTT.

V gene TRBV6-5 combines with J gene TRBJ2-4; D may be TRBD1 or TRBD2 (5 bases each). The CDR3 is 15 residues long. V lost 2 bases to trimming and J lost 3 bases, with 11 bases between them. CDR1 MNHEY and CDR2 SVGAGI come from the germline V gene. CDR3 loop: CASSYGGGFKNIQYF. The DNA of the CDR3 is TGTGCCAGCAGTTACGGGGGTGGTTTCAAAAACATTCAGTACTTC.

Ten or more counts support this clonotype. This rearrangement joins TRBV4-2 to TRBJ2-5; the match to TRBD2 covers 7 bases. After removal of 2 bases from V and 5 bases from J, the junction contained 8 bases not matched to a gene. The V gene's germline CDR1 is LGHNA and CDR2 YNFKEQ. The CDR3 totals 15 residues. CDR3 region: CASSQSAGVGETQYF. In DNA form, the CDR3 reads TGTGCCAGCAGCCAAAGCGCGGGAGTAGGGGAGACCCAGTACTTC.

This clonotype was seen ten or more times. V is TRBV6-6 and J is TRBJ2-3; D might be TRBD2 (6 bases). From germline, CDR1 is MNHNY and CDR2 SVGAGI (reference sequence). The CDR3 has 17 amino acids. With 6 bases removed from V and 0 bases from J, the gap between germline ends came to 19 bases. The CDR3 loop reads CASRELHWSGSTDTQYF. The CDR3 DNA reads TGTGCCAGCAGAGAACTCCACTGGAGCGGGAGCACAGATACGCAGTATTTT.

In this sample, this clonotype turned up a few times. The chain carries TRBV27 and TRBJ1-6; D not resolved. Trimming took 1 base from V and 13 from J, leaving 11 bases between them. Germline CDR1 MNHEY, CDR2 SMNVEV (reference sequence). This CDR3 spans 13 amino acids. The CDR3 DNA reads TGTGCCAGCAGTTTATTTGCCTCGGGGCCCCTCCACTTT. Protein sequence: CASSLFASGPLHF.

This chain links TRBV25-1 with TRBJ1-6; 9 bases are a match to TRBD1. The germline gives CDR1 MGHDK, CDR2 SYGVNS. The CDR3 extends over 16 amino acids. With 3 bases clipped from V and 10 bases from J, the junction kept 10 bases outside the gene matches. The CDR3 region is CASSDVGQGLWSPLHF. DNA for the CDR3: TGTGCCAGCAGTGACGTCGGACAGGGGCTCTGGTCACCCCTCCACTTT.

This clonotype was observed once. CDR3 region: CASSTGTGGHEQYF. Here the CDR3 DNA reads TGTGCCAGCAGTACCGGGACAGGGGGGCACGAGCAGTACTTC. The chain couples TRBV12-3 or TRBV12-4 to TRBJ2-7; 11 bases align to TRBD1. The CDR3 consists of 14 residues. V was clipped by 5 bases and J by 5 bases; unmatched bases: 5.

This clonotype has only a few counts. The V call is TRBV29-1, the J call TRBJ2-7; possible D gene TRBD2, 6 bases. CDR1 and CDR2 (germline): SQVTM, ANQGSEA. V dropped 6 bases and J dropped 3 bases, with 24 bases sitting between them. This CDR3 region has 16 residues. The chain's CDR3 is CSVETLRDFKFYEQYF. CDR3 coding DNA: TGCAGCGTGGAGACCCTCCGGGACTTCAAATTCTACGAGCAGTACTTC.

Concerning this clonotype itself: The junction and the germline gene differ at one end; a read error may be behind it. V gene TRBV6-5 combines with J gene TRBJ1-6; D perhaps matches TRBD1 (6 bases). This CDR3 is 14 amino acids long. The germline gives CDR1 MNHEY, CDR2 SVGAGI. CDR3 in amino acids: CASTWRQDNSPLPF. The CDR3 region has the DNA TGTGCCAGCACTTGGAGACAGGATAATTCACCCCTCCCTTTT.